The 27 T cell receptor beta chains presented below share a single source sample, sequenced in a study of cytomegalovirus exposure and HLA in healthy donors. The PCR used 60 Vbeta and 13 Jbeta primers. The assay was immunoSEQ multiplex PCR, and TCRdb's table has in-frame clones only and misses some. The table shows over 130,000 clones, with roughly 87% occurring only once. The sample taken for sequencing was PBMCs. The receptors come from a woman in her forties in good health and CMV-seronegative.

The CDR3 loop reads CASSLTIGRSYEQYF. The CDR3, as DNA: TGTGCCAGCAGTTTAACCATCGGTCGAAGTTACGAGCAGTACTTC. J is TRBJ2-7 and V is TRBV27; D is unclear. The germline V gene has CDR1 MNHEY and CDR2 SMNVEV (reference sequence). The CDR3 sequence is 15 residues long. The ends were cut back, 2 bases at V and 4 bases at J, with 15 bases in the middle.

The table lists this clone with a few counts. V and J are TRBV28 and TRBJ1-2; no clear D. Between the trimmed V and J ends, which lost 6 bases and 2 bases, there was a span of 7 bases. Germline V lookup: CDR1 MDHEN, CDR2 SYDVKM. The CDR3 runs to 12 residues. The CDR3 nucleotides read TGTGCCAGCAGCCGAGGGAACTATGGCTACACCTTC. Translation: CASSRGNYGYTF.

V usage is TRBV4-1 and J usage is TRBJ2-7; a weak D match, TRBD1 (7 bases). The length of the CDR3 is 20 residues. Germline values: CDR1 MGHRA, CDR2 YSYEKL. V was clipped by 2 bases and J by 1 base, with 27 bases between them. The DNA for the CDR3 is TGCGCCAGCAGCCAAAGGTGGGCAGGGGGGATGGCTAGCGTATCCTACGAGCAGTACTTC. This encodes CASSQRWAGGMASVSYEQYF.

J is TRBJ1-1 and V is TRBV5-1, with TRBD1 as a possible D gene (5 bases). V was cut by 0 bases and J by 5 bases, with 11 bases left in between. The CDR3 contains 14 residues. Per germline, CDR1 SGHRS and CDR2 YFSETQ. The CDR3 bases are TGCGCCAGCAGCTTGGAGGGTTCAGGGACTGAAGCTTTCTTT. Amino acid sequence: CASSLEGSGTEAFF.

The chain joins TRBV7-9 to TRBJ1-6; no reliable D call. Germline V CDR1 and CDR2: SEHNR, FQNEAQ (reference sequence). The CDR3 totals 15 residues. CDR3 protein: CVLERDPLRNSPLHF. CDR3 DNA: TGTGTCTTGGAGAGGGATCCTTTACGTAATTCACCCCTCCACTTT.

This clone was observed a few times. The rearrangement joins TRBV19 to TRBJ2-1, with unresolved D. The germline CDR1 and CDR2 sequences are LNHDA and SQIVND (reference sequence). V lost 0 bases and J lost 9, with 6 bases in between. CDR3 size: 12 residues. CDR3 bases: TGTGCCAGTAGTATAGATTTCGGTGAGCAGTTCTTC. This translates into CASSIDFGEQFF.

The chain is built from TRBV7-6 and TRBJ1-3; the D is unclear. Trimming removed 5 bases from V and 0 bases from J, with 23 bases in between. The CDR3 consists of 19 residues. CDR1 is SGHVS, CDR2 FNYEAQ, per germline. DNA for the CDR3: TGTGCCAGCAGCCTCGATCGACCGGAGGTAATACGCTCTGGAAACACCATATATTTT. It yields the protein CASSLDRPEVIRSGNTIYF. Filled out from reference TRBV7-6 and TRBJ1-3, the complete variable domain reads GAGVSQSPRYKVTKRGQDVALRCDPISGHVSLYWYRQALGQGPEFLTYFNYEAQQDKSGLPNDRFSAERPEGSISTLTIQRTEQRDSAMYRCASSLDRPEVIRSGNTIYFGEGSWLTVV.

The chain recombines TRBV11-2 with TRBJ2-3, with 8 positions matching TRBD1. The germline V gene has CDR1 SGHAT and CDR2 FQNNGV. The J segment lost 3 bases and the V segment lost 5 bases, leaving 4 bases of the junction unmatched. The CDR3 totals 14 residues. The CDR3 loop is CASSPGQGTDTQYF. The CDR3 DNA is TGTGCCAGCAGCCCAGGACAGGGTACAGATACGCAGTATTTT. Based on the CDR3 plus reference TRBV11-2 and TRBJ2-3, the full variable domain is EAGVAQSPRYKIIEKRQSVAFWCNPISGHATLYWYQQILGQGPKLLIQFQNNGVVDDSQLPKDRFSAERLKGVDSTLKIQPAKLEDSAVYLCASSPGQGTDTQYFGPGTRLTVL.

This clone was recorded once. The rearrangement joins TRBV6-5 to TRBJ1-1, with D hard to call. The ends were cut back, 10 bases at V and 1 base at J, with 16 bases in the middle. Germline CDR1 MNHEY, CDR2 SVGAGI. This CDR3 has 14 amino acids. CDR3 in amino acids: CATSQPTENTEAFF. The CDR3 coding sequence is TGTGCCACTAGCCAACCAACAGAGAACACTGAAGCTTTCTTT.

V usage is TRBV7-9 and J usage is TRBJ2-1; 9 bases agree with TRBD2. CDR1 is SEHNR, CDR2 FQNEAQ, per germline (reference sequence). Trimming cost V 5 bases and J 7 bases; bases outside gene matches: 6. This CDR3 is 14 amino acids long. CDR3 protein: CASSRGTSHNEQFF. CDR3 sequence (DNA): TGTGCCAGCAGCCGCGGGACTAGCCATAATGAGCAGTTCTTC.

The chain's CDR3 is CASSLMGLPGGSYEQYF. CDR3 DNA sequence: TGTGCCAGCAGTTTAATGGGACTCCCGGGGGGCTCCTACGAGCAGTACTTC. This chain uses TRBV28 with TRBJ2-7; 7 bases fit TRBD2. Per germline, CDR1 MDHEN and CDR2 SYDVKM. With V trimmed by 2 bases and J by 0 bases, 10 bases remained unmatched. The CDR3 runs 17 residues.

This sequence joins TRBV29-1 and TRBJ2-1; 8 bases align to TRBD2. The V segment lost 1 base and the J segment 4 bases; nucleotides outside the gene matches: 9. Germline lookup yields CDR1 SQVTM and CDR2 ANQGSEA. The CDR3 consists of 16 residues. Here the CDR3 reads CSVEGGREALYNEQFF. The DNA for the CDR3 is TGCAGCGTTGAAGGTGGGCGGGAGGCCCTTTACAATGAGCAGTTCTTC.

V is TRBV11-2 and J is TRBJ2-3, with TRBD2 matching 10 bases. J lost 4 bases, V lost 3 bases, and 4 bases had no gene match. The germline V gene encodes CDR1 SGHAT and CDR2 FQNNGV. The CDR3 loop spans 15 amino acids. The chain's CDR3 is CASSFLAGVADTQYF. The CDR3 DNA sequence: TGTGCCAGCAGCTTTCTAGCGGGGGTTGCAGATACGCAGTATTTT.

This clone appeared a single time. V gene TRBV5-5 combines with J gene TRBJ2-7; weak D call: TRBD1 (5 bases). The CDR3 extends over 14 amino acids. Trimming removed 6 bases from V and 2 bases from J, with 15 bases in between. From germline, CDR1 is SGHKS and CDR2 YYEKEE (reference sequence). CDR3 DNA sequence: TGTGCCAGCATCGCCCCGGACATACCCTACGAGCAGTACTTC. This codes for CASIAPDIPYEQYF.

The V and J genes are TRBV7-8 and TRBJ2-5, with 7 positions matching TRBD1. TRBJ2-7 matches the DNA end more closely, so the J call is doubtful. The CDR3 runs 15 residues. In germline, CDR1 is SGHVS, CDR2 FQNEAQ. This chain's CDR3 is CASSSRLTGPNEQYF. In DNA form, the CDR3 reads TGTGCCAGCAGCTCCCGACTGACAGGGCCGAACGAGCAGTACTTC.

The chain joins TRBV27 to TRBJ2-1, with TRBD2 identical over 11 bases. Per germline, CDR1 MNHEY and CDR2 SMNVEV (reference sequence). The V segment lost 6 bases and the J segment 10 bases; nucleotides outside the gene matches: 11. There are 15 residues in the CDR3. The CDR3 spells CASSRELAGEGEQFF. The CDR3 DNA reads TGTGCCAGCAGCCGCGAACTAGCGGGAGAAGGAGAGCAGTTCTTC.

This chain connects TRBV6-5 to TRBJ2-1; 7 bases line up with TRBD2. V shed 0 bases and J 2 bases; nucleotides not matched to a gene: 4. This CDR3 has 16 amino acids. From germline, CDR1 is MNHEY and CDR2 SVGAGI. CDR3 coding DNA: TGTGCCAGCAGTTACTCGGCGGGAGAAGCCTACAATGAGCAGTTCTTC. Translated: CASSYSAGEAYNEQFF.

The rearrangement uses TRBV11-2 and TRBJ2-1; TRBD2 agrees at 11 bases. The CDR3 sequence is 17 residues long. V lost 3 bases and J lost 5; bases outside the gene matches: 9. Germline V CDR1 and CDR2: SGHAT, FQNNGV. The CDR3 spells CASSFTPPGLADNEQFF. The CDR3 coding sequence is TGTGCCAGCAGCTTTACACCCCCGGGACTAGCGGACAATGAGCAGTTCTTC.

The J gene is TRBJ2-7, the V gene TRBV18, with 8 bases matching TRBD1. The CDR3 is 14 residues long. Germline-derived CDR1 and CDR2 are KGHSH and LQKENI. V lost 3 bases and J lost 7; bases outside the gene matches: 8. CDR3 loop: CASSPQTGGDEQYF. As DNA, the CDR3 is TGTGCCAGCTCACCCCAAACAGGGGGAGATGAGCAGTACTTC.

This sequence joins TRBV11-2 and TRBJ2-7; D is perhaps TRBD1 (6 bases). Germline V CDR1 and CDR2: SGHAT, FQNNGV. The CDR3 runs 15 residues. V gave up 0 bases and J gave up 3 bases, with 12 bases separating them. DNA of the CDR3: TGTGCCAGCAGCTTAGACCCAGGACAGCGCTACGAGCAGTACTTC. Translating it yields CASSLDPGQRYEQYF.

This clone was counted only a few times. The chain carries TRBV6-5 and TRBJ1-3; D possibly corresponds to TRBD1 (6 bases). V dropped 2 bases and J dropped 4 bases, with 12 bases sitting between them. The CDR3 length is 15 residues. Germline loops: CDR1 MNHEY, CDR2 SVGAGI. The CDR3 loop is CASSYDRHPGNTIYF. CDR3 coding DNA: TGTGCCAGCAGTTACGACAGGCACCCCGGAAACACCATATATTTT.

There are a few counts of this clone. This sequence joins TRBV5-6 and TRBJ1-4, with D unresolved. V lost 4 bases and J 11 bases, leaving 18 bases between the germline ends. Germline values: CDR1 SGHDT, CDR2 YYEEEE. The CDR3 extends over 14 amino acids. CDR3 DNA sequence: TGTGCCAGCAGCCTGGTGGAGCAACCGAAGAAACTGTTTTTT. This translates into CASSLVEQPKKLFF. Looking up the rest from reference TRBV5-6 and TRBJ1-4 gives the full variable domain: DAGVTQSPTHLIKTRGQQVTLRCSPKSGHDTVSWYQQALGQGPQFIFQYYEEEERQRGNFPDRFSGHQFPNYSSELNVNALLLGDSALYLCASSLVEQPKKLFFGSGTQLSVL.

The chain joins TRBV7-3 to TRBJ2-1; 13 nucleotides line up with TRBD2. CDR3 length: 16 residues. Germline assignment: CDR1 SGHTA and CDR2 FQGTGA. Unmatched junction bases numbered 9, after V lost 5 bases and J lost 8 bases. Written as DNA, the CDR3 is TGTGCCAGCAGCCCCGGACTAGCGGGGGCTTGGGATGAGCAGTTCTTC. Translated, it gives CASSPGLAGAWDEQFF.

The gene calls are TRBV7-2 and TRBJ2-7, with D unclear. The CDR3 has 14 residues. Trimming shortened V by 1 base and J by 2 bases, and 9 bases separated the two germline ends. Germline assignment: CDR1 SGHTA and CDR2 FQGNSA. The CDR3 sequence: CASSLVQEAYEQYF. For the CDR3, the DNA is TGTGCCAGCAGCTTAGTCCAAGAGGCCTACGAGCAGTACTTC.

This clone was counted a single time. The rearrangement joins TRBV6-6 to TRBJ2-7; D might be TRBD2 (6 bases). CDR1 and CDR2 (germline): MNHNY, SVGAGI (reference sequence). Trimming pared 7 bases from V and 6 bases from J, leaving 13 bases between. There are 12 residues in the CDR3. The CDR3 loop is CASNSQGLEQYF. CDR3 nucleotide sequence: TGTGCCAGCAATTCTCAGGGACTCGAGCAGTACTTC.

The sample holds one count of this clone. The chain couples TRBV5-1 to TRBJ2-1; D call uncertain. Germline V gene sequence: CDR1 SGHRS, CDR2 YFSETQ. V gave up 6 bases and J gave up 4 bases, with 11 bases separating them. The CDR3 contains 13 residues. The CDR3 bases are TGCGCCAGCACCTCTCCAGGTTACAATGAGCAGTTCTTC. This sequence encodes CASTSPGYNEQFF. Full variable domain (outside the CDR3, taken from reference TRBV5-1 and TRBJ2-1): KAGVTQTPRYLIKTRGQQVTLSCSPISGHRSVSWYQQTPGQGLQFLFEYFSETQRNKGNFPGRFSGRQFSNSRSEMNVSTLELGDSALYLCASTSPGYNEQFFGPGTRLTVL.

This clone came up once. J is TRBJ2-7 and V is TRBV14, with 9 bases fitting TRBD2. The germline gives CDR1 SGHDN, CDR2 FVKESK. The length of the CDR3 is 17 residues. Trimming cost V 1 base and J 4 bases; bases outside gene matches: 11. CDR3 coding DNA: TGTGCCAGCAGCCAAGTAGCGGGAGTAATCGGGGCGTACGAGCAGTACTTC. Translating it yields CASSQVAGVIGAYEQYF.